Following are 28 T cell receptor beta chains from one sample sequenced in a study of T cells after yellow fever vaccination. TCRdb itself ran the 5' RACE reads through MiXCR, one entry per CDR3 protein. The sample records fewer than 650,000 distinct CDR3 sequences, 21% being singletons. Sequencing was performed on PBMCs, taken 21 days after the first yellow fever vaccination. These receptors all come from a man aged 18 to 29 who received the YFV17D yellow fever vaccine.

The CDR3 spells CASSSIYRGSLNYGYTF. CDR3 sequence (DNA): TGTGCCAGCAGCAGTATTTACAGGGGCTCCCTTAACTATGGCTACACCTTC. V usage is TRBV3-1 and J usage is TRBJ1-2, with 7 bases identical to TRBD1. The junction had 13 bases not matched to a gene; V was cut back by 5 bases and J by 1 base. The CDR3 loop spans 17 amino acids. The V gene's germline CDR1 is LGHDT and CDR2 YNNKEL (reference sequence).

This chain uses TRBV12-3 or TRBV12-4 with TRBJ2-1; 9 bases line up with TRBD2. V was clipped by 4 bases and J by 8 bases; unmatched bases: 6. The CDR3 has 14 amino acids. This chain's CDR3 is CASSYSGGNDEQFF. Written as DNA, the CDR3 is TGTGCCAGCAGTTATAGCGGGGGCAACGATGAGCAGTTCTTC.

This clonotype was seen more than once but under ten times. V and J are TRBV9 and TRBJ1-6; the D gene is possibly TRBD1 (6 bases). Between the trimmed V and J ends, which lost 5 bases and 7 bases, there was a span of 13 bases. This CDR3 comprises 14 residues. Germline CDR1 is SGDLS and CDR2 is YYNGEE. The CDR3 here is CASSSQGSNSPLHF. The CDR3 nucleotides are TGTGCCAGCAGTTCTCAGGGGTCCAATTCACCCCTCCACTTT.

The genes are TRBV6-5 and TRBJ1-2; TRBD1 might be the D (5 bases). The CDR3 runs 15 residues. CDR1 and CDR2 (germline): MNHEY, SVGAGI. V was pared by 2 bases and J by 5 bases, with 15 bases between. In DNA form, the CDR3 reads TGTGCCAGCAGTTACAGGGTGGGGACGGTTTATGGCTACACCTTC. It specifies CASSYRVGTVYGYTF.

This clonotype was seen at least ten times. The genes are TRBV5-1 and TRBJ2-3; D unresolved. CDR3 length equals 17 residues. V was clipped by 0 bases and J by 0 bases, with 14 bases between them. Germline V CDR1 and CDR2: SGHRS, YFSETQ. The CDR3 DNA is TGCGCCAGCAGCTTGGGCAGAAACTTCTTTAGCACAGATACGCAGTATTTT. Encoded protein: CASSLGRNFFSTDTQYF.

The chain links TRBV12-3 or TRBV12-4 to TRBJ2-3, with 14 bases identical to TRBD2. Unmatched junction bases numbered 5, after V lost 6 bases and J lost 3 bases. CDR3 length: 16 residues. The CDR3 nucleotides read TGTGCCAGCAGGCCCAGACTAGCGGGGGGGACAGATACGCAGTATTTT. Amino acid sequence: CASRPRLAGGTDTQYF.

This rearrangement joins TRBV2 to TRBJ1-2; D not certain. This CDR3 is built from 13 residues. V gave up 3 bases and J gave up 2 bases, with 7 bases separating them. The germline V gene has CDR1 SNHLY and CDR2 FYNNEI. The CDR3 spells CASSDGGNYGYTF. Here the CDR3 DNA reads TGTGCCAGCAGTGATGGTGGGAACTATGGCTACACCTTC.

The CDR3 DNA is TGTGCCAGCAGCTTAACGTGGGCTAGCGGGGGGGTAGACAATGAGCAGTTCTTC. Residues: CASSLTWASGGVDNEQFF. The chain couples TRBV7-3 to TRBJ2-1; 12 bases are a match to TRBD2. Germline assignment: CDR1 SGHTA and CDR2 FQGTGA. The CDR3 extends over 18 amino acids. With 0 bases clipped from V and 5 bases from J, the junction kept 8 bases outside the gene matches. Full variable domain (remainder filled in from reference TRBV7-3 and TRBJ2-1): GAGVSQTPSNKVTEKGKYVELRCDPISGHTALYWYRQSLGQGPEFLIYFQGTGAADDSGLPNDRFFAVRPEGSVSTLKIQRTERGDSAVYLCASSLTWASGGVDNEQFFGPGTRLTVL.

J is TRBJ2-1 and V is TRBV6-1; 13 bases map to TRBD2. Germline CDR1 and CDR2: MNHNS and SASEGT. The J segment lost 5 bases and the V segment lost 6 bases, leaving 10 bases of the junction unmatched. This CDR3 region has 17 residues. Here the CDR3 DNA reads TGTGCCAGCAGGGAACTCGCGACTAGCGGGGGGAACAATGAGCAGTTCTTC. It specifies CASRELATSGGNNEQFF.

The chain has TRBV11-2 and TRBJ2-7; D is unclear. This CDR3 spans 15 amino acids. Germline lookup yields CDR1 SGHAT and CDR2 FQNNGV. Trimming took 3 bases from V and 2 from J, leaving 14 bases between them. The CDR3 loop is CASSFERSHTYEQYF. As DNA, the CDR3 is TGTGCCAGCAGCTTCGAACGATCACACACCTACGAGCAGTACTTC.

J is TRBJ1-2 and V is TRBV15, with 9 bases lining up with TRBD1. This CDR3 spans 15 amino acids. After removal of 3 bases from V and 6 bases from J, the junction contained 8 bases not matched to a gene. In germline, CDR1 is LNHNV, CDR2 YYDKDF (reference sequence). The CDR3 reads CATSRTKGTGNGYTF. In nucleotides, the CDR3 is TGTGCCACCAGCAGGACGAAAGGGACAGGGAATGGCTACACCTTC. The full variable domain, in which reference TRBV15 and TRBJ1-2 provide the parts outside the CDR3, is DAMVIQNPRYQVTQFGKPVTLSCSQTLNHNVMYWYQQKSSQAPKLLFHYYDKDFNNEADTPDNFQSRRPNTSFCFLDIRSPGLGDTAMYLCATSRTKGTGNGYTFGSGTRLTVV.

A note on this clonotype: A junction end diverges from the germline sequence, so it may reflect a read error. The J gene is TRBJ1-2, the V gene TRBV12-5, with 8 bases fitting TRBD1. The length of the CDR3 is 12 residues. CDR1 is LGHNT and CDR2 is FRNRAP in the germline V gene. For the CDR3, the DNA is TGTGATAGTGGTTTGGACAGGGATGGCTACACCTTC. Translation gives CDSGLDRDGYTF.

The chain uses TRBV29-1 and TRBJ2-7, with 8 bases matching TRBD1. This CDR3 has 13 residues. Losses at the gene ends were 2 bases for V and 3 bases for J; bases not matched to a gene: 3. Looked up from germline, CDR1 is SQVTM and CDR2 is ANQGSEA. Written as DNA, the CDR3 is TGCAGCGTTGAACGGACAGGGTTCTACGAGCAGTACTTC. It specifies CSVERTGFYEQYF.

The chain carries TRBV20-1 and TRBJ2-5; D ambiguous. This CDR3 spans 14 amino acids. The germline gives CDR1 DFQATT, CDR2 SNEGSKA (reference sequence). Trimming took 3 bases from V and 0 from J, leaving 11 bases between them. CDR3 loop: CSARLWGYQETQYF. The CDR3 nucleotides read TGCAGTGCTAGGCTTTGGGGTTACCAAGAGACCCAGTACTTC.

This clonotype was counted only a few times. This chain uses TRBV3-1 with TRBJ2-1; D is undetermined. Trimming pared 0 bases from V and 10 bases from J, leaving 7 bases between. Germline V gene data show CDR1 as LGHDT and CDR2 as YNNKEL (reference sequence). This CDR3 is 12 amino acids long. This CDR3 is CASSQDRAEQFF. Here the CDR3 DNA reads TGTGCCAGCAGCCAAGATAGGGCGGAGCAGTTCTTC.

The V gene is TRBV5-6, the J gene TRBJ2-5; no clear D gene. There are 13 residues in the CDR3. V was clipped by 7 bases and J by 5 bases, with 15 bases between them. Germline lookup yields CDR1 SGHDT and CDR2 YYEEEE. The CDR3 DNA sequence: TGTGCCAGCGGCAATTATCATGGGGAGACCCAGTACTTC. Its translation is CASGNYHGETQYF.

This clonotype was recorded a few times. V and J are TRBV9 and TRBJ2-5, with a possible D match to TRBD2 (6 bases). The CDR3 is made up of 14 amino acids. Germline V lookup: CDR1 SGDLS, CDR2 YYNGEE. The V end was cut by 3 bases, the J end by 0 bases, with 9 bases between. CDR3 in amino acids: CASSGRDYQETQYF. The CDR3 nucleotides read TGTGCCAGCAGCGGCCGGGACTACCAAGAGACCCAGTACTTC.

This clonotype was seen repeatedly, ten times or more. V usage is TRBV5-4 and J usage is TRBJ2-2; D ambiguous. The germline gives CDR1 SGHNT, CDR2 YYREEE (reference sequence). The CDR3 runs 14 residues. Trimming took off 0 bases at V and 4 bases at J, with 7 bases between the two ends. CDR3 residues: CASSLGVATGELFF. The CDR3 bases are TGTGCCAGCAGCTTGGGGGTCGCCACCGGGGAGCTGTTTTTT.

V usage is TRBV20-1 and J usage is TRBJ2-7; TRBD1 might be the D (6 bases). The CDR3 runs to 15 residues. Germline assignment: CDR1 DFQATT and CDR2 SNEGSKA (reference sequence). Trimming shortened V by 6 bases and J by 0 bases, and 18 bases separated the two germline ends. CDR3 sequence: CSATNRDNPSYEQYF. The CDR3 DNA reads TGCAGTGCCACTAACCGGGACAACCCCTCCTACGAGCAGTACTTC.

This clonotype was counted a few times. This sequence joins TRBV12-3 or TRBV12-4 and TRBJ1-1; maybe TRBD1 (6 bases). The CDR3 runs 13 residues. V lost 0 bases to trimming and J lost 7 bases, with 9 bases between them. As DNA, the CDR3 is TGTGCCAGCAGTTTAGCACAGGGAATTGAAGCTTTCTTT. Translated: CASSLAQGIEAFF.

J is TRBJ1-1 and V is TRBV5-1, with D perhaps TRBD1 (5 bases). This CDR3 is built from 14 residues. The V end lost 0 bases, the J end lost 4 bases, and 10 bases lay between the germline ends. Germline loops: CDR1 SGHRS, CDR2 YFSETQ. The CDR3 loop is CASSLVGASTEAFF. DNA for the CDR3: TGCGCCAGCAGCTTGGTAGGGGCCAGCACTGAAGCTTTCTTT.

About this clonotype itself: One end of the junction fails to match germline, which may point to a read error. The chain links TRBV2 to TRBJ2-5; D call uncertain. The CDR3 is made up of 16 amino acids. CDR1 is SNHLY and CDR2 is FYNNEI in the germline V gene. CDR3 coding DNA: TGTGCCAGCAGTCCCTTCACCTTACTGGACCTAGAGGCCCAGTACTTC. Encoded protein: CASSPFTLLDLEAQYF.

At least ten counts were recorded for this clonotype. The chain uses TRBV29-1 and TRBJ2-1, with D possibly matching TRBD1 (6 bases). CDR1 is SQVTM and CDR2 is ANQGSEA in the germline V gene. The V gene lost 3 bases and the J gene lost 6 bases, with 9 bases spanning the gap. The CDR3 length is 12 residues. For the CDR3, the DNA is TGCAGCGTTGAGGCAGGGGCCAATGAGCAGTTCTTC. Residues: CSVEAGANEQFF.

This rearrangement joins TRBV10-3 to TRBJ2-7; TRBD2 matches 11 bases. The CDR3 is 16 residues long. Germline CDR1 reads ENHRY; CDR2 reads SYGVKD. Trimming removed 6 bases from V and 0 bases from J; junction bases left unmatched: 7. The CDR3 nucleotides are TGTGCCATCAGCAAGGGACTAGCGGATAGCTCCTACGAGCAGTACGTC. Translated, it gives CAISKGLADSSYEQYV.

This clonotype showed up just a few times. V usage is TRBV7-2 and J usage is TRBJ1-5; D unclear. The CDR3 runs 13 residues. CDR1 is SGHTA, CDR2 FQGNSA, per germline. V was shortened by 6 bases and J by 4 bases, with 10 bases between the two germline ends. The CDR3 sequence is CASSRWENQPQHF. In nucleotides, the CDR3 is TGTGCCAGCAGTAGGTGGGAAAATCAGCCCCAGCATTTT.

The CDR3 region has the DNA TGTGCCAGCAGCTCTCCCGGGCGGGACACGCGAGATACGCAGTATTTT. Translated: CASSSPGRDTRDTQYF. The chain combines TRBV7-9 with TRBJ2-3; D may be TRBD1 or TRBD2 (6 bases each). The CDR3 length is 16 residues. The ends were cut back, 4 bases at V and 5 bases at J, with 19 bases in the middle. The germline CDR1 and CDR2 sequences are SEHNR and FQNEAQ (reference sequence). The entire variable domain, with the rest obtained from reference TRBV7-9 and TRBJ2-3, is as follows: DTGVSQNPRHKITKRGQNVTFRCDPISEHNRLYWYRQTLGQGPEFLTYFQNEAQLEKSRLLSDRFSAERPKGSFSTLEIQRTEQGDSAMYLCASSSPGRDTRDTQYFGPGTRLTVL.

This clonotype has just a few counts. The chain uses TRBV7-9 and TRBJ2-3, with 10 bases fitting TRBD1. The CDR3 consists of 15 residues. CDR1 and CDR2 (germline): SEHNR, FQNEAQ (reference sequence). J gave up 7 bases and V 5 bases, and 9 bases lay outside the gene matches. The CDR3 is CASSPRQGALYTQYF. CDR3 DNA: TGTGCCAGCAGCCCCAGACAGGGGGCGTTATATACGCAGTATTTT.

The CDR3 DNA reads as TGTGCCAGCAGCACGACAGGGGCCCATGGGCCCCAGCATTTT. Translated: CASSTTGAHGPQHF. The chain has TRBV25-1 and TRBJ1-5, with 8 positions matching TRBD1. Germline V gene data show CDR1 as MGHDK and CDR2 as SYGVNS. V lost 6 bases to trimming and J lost 9 bases; unmatched junction nucleotides: 10. The CDR3 extends over 14 amino acids.